This record concerns one T cell receptor (beta chain) sequence. The data are from a study of blood T cell repertoires in COVID-19. As for the study in general: The United States, Italy and Spain supplied acute and convalescent COVID-19 samples.

CDR1 is SNHLY and CDR2 is FYNNEI in the germline V gene. V was pared by 4 bases and J by 2 bases, with 12 bases between. The CDR3 covers 16 residues. In the original analysis: It was from reference gene primer amplification that nucleated cell counts were estimated. Measured with immunoSEQ multiplex PCR; TCRdb has only the in-frame clones, and not every one. V and J calls and clone size come straight from that table; D and trimming were deduced from the DNA. The sample consists of 250,000 to 350,000 clones, approximately 83% of them appearing once. Donors were grouped by their self-reported clinical history. Resolution of symptoms, clearance, or two negative PCRs was present in recovered Cohort 3 donors.

The sample was PBMCs or T cells enriched from blood (not recorded which). This TCR was recovered from a woman younger than 45 who had recovered from COVID-19. The rearrangement links TRBV2 to TRBJ1-6; D remains unclear. The CDR3 reads CASSAKWRTYNSPLHF. Written as DNA, the CDR3 is TGTGCCAGCAGTGCCAAATGGAGGACCTATAATTCACCCCTCCACTTT. Variable domain in full (rest from reference TRBV2 and TRBJ1-6): EPEVTQTPSHQVTQMGQEVILRCVPISNHLYFYWYRQILGQKVEFLVSFYNNEISEKSEIFDDQFSVERPDGSNFTLKIRSTKLEDSAMYFCASSAKWRTYNSPLHFGNGTRLTVT.